This T cell receptor beta chain was recorded in a study of CD8 T cells in Susac syndrome. The study used treatment-naive patients who had stable or active relapsing-remitting disease as multiple sclerosis controls. Negative isolation yielded CD4+ and CD8+ T cells, and FACS enriched TEMRA cells. With random hexamers, roughly 0.45 to 1 ug RNA was reverse transcribed. It was immunoSEQ multiplex PCR that amplified TCR beta CDR3 across 54 Vbeta and 13 Jbeta. TCRdb used MiXCR to reprocess the immunoSEQ multiplex PCR reads, holding one entry per CDR3 protein. The data contain approximately 76,000 distinct CDR3 sequences, over 85% of them seen just once; the ten biggest clones take up roughly 0.39%. CDR1 and CDR2 (germline): LGHNA, YNFKEQ. The CDR3 has 14 residues.

The chain combines TRBV4-2 with TRBJ2-1; D possibly matches TRBD1 or TRBD2 (5 bases each). The end of the DNA is better explained by TRBJ2-7, so the J call may be wrong. The TCR sequence derives from a human donor with multiple sclerosis. Sequencing was done on a sample of CD8+ T cells from PBMCs. CDR3 nucleotide sequence: TGTGCCAGCAGCTCCGGGGACGGAACCTACGAGCAGTACTTC. This translates into CASSSGDGTYEQYF.